The 29 T cell receptor beta chains listed next were all sequenced from one sample in a study of PD-1 blockade in classical Hodgkin lymphoma. Sequencing was performed with immunoSEQ multiplex PCR; in TCRdb, only in-frame clones are kept and a portion is missing. This sample has more than 35,000 clones, with 76% found just once. Every patient had relapsed following autologous stem cell transplantation, and cohorts differed in brentuximab vedotin exposure. The input for sequencing was peripheral blood mononuclear cells (PBMCs), taken at baseline. Every receptor here comes from a human donor with classical Hodgkin lymphoma.

This clone showed up just once. This chain connects TRBV9 to TRBJ1-6; D unclear. This CDR3 region has 13 residues. Germline V gene sequence: CDR1 SGDLS, CDR2 YYNGEE. Trimming stripped 0 bases from V and 4 bases from J, with 2 bases between. This chain's CDR3 is CASSVGYNSPLHF. The CDR3 DNA reads as TGTGCCAGCAGCGTAGGATATAATTCACCCCTCCACTTT. The entire variable domain, with the rest obtained from reference TRBV9 and TRBJ1-6, is as follows: DSGVTQTPKHLITATGQRVTLRCSPRSGDLSVYWYQQSLDQGLQFLIQYYNGEERAKGNILERFSAQQFPDLHSELNLSSLELGDSALYFCASSVGYNSPLHFGNGTRLTVT.

As to this clone: The limits of the CDR3 on the DNA are not certain, so only TCRdb's listed CDR3 is given. The V and J genes are TRBV28 and TRBJ2-2; the D call of TRBD2 is as the table states it, not checked on the DNA. CDR1 and CDR2 from the germline V gene are MDHEN and SYDVKM. The CDR3 sequence runs 14 residues, both termini included. CDR3 amino acids: CASILGGGTGELFF.

The chain has TRBV5-1 and TRBJ2-3; possibly TRBD2 for D (7 bases). Between the trimmed V and J ends, which lost 0 bases and 4 bases, there was a span of 15 bases. This CDR3 is 16 amino acids long. Germline CDR1 SGHRS, CDR2 YFSETQ. CDR3 sequence: CASSLVGRGAADTQYF. CDR3 nucleotide sequence: TGCGCCAGCAGCTTGGTGGGCCGGGGGGCCGCAGATACGCAGTATTTT.

This sequence joins TRBV7-9 and TRBJ1-1; D is perhaps TRBD1 (5 bases). This CDR3 is 14 amino acids long. Germline values: CDR1 SEHNR, CDR2 FQNEAQ (reference sequence). Trimming pared 2 bases from V and 3 bases from J, leaving 10 bases between. CDR3 sequence: CASSLRGRDTEAFF. In DNA, the CDR3 is TGTGCCAGCAGCTTACGGGGCCGAGACACTGAAGCTTTCTTT.

This CDR3 is CASSSKGYGFSYNEQFF. The CDR3 nucleotides read TGTGCCAGCAGTTCTAAGGGCTACGGGTTCTCCTACAATGAGCAGTTCTTC. The gene calls are TRBV28 and TRBJ2-1, with D uncertain. V was cut by 4 bases and J by 0 bases, with 16 bases left in between. The CDR3 spans 17 residues. The germline V gene encodes CDR1 MDHEN and CDR2 SYDVKM.

This clone was observed a handful of times. The gene calls are TRBV6-4 and TRBJ2-7; D gene ambiguous. CDR3 length: 19 residues. Germline loops: CDR1 MRHNA, CDR2 SNTAGT. Trimming took 3 bases from V and 0 from J, leaving 24 bases between them. The CDR3 bases are TGTGCCAGCAGTGATGAAGATACCGTCGGCTCTTGGAGCTCCTACGAGCAGTACTTC. Amino acid sequence: CASSDEDTVGSWSSYEQYF.

The V gene is TRBV7-2, the J gene TRBJ2-7, with D possibly TRBD2 on 6 matching bases. In germline, CDR1 is SGHTA, CDR2 FQGNSA. This CDR3 is 14 amino acids long. Trimming took 4 bases from V and 4 from J, leaving 14 bases between them. The CDR3 sequence: CASSSTSSEYEQYF. The CDR3 DNA reads as TGTGCCAGCAGCTCTACTAGCAGCGAATACGAGCAGTACTTC. The complete variable domain, with remaining parts taken from reference TRBV7-2 and TRBJ2-7, reads GAGVSQSPSNKVTEKGKDVELRCDPISGHTALYWYRQSLGQGLEFLIYFQGNSAPDKSGLPSDRFSAERTGGSVSTLTIQRTQQEDSAVYLCASSSTSSEYEQYFGPGTRLTVT.

This chain uses TRBV4-1 with TRBJ2-5; D not certain. CDR1 MGHRA and CDR2 YSYEKL come from the germline V gene. V was trimmed by 1 base and J by 5 bases, leaving 8 bases between them. The CDR3 is 13 amino acids. CDR3 region: CASSQAARETQYF. The CDR3 bases are TGCGCCAGCAGCCAAGCAGCGAGGGAGACCCAGTACTTC.

The chain links TRBV5-1 to TRBJ2-7, with 8 bases fitting TRBD1. V was pared by 2 bases and J by 1 base, with 5 bases of the junction left unmatched. This CDR3 has 15 residues. Germline values: CDR1 SGHRS, CDR2 YFSETQ. The DNA of the CDR3 is TGCGCCAGCAGCTTCGACAGGGGAGAGTCCTACGAGCAGTACTTC. It yields the protein CASSFDRGESYEQYF.

The CDR3 coding sequence is TGTGCCAGCAGTTTCGCCCCCGGGACAGGGGAAGCAACTAATGAAAAACTGTTTTTT. It encodes CASSFAPGTGEATNEKLFF. The chain has TRBV28 and TRBJ1-4, with 10 bases fitting TRBD1. The CDR3 runs to 19 residues. Germline CDR1 MDHEN, CDR2 SYDVKM. The V and J ends lost 3 bases and 0 bases, in that order; junction bases with no gene match: 10.

This clone was counted a single time. The chain joins TRBV5-1 to TRBJ2-1, with a tentative D call TRBD2 (5 bases). Trimming left V 5 bases short and J 2 bases short, with 11 bases between. The CDR3 length is 14 residues. Germline-derived CDR1 and CDR2 are SGHRS and YFSETQ. The CDR3 sequence: CASSPLGPYNEQFF. CDR3 sequence (DNA): TGCGCCAGCAGTCCACTAGGGCCCTACAATGAGCAGTTCTTC.

The genes are TRBV6-1 and TRBJ2-5; D is unresolved. There are 13 residues in the CDR3. V was clipped by 4 bases and J by 1 base, with 7 bases between them. CDR1 is MNHNS, CDR2 SASEGT, per germline. The CDR3 DNA follows: TGTGCCAGCAGTGGTTGGGTCCAAGAGACCCAGTACTTC. This gives the protein CASSGWVQETQYF.

V gene TRBV11-3 combines with J gene TRBJ2-1, with TRBD2 identical over 9 bases. Germline V gene data show CDR1 as SGHNT and CDR2 as YENEEA. The CDR3 extends over 16 amino acids. Trimming at V came to 3 bases and at J to 3 bases, leaving 6 bases not matched to a gene. The CDR3 nucleotides are TGTGCCAGCAGCTTCCGGACTAGCGAATTCTACAATGAGCAGTTCTTC. Amino acids: CASSFRTSEFYNEQFF.

The chain links TRBV10-3 to TRBJ2-7, with 8 bases fitting TRBD1. The CDR3 covers 15 residues. With V trimmed by 6 bases and J by 0 bases, 7 bases remained unmatched. In germline, CDR1 is ENHRY, CDR2 SYGVKD. The CDR3 coding sequence is TGTGCCATCAGGAGACGACAGGGGACCTCCTACGAGCAGTACTTC. It yields the protein CAIRRRQGTSYEQYF.

The chain combines TRBV28 with TRBJ2-7; 12 nucleotides line up with TRBD2. The J segment lost 5 bases and the V segment lost 4 bases, leaving 6 bases of the junction unmatched. The CDR3 covers 15 residues. Germline V gene sequence: CDR1 MDHEN, CDR2 SYDVKM. For the CDR3, the DNA is TGTGCCAGCAGTTCGCTAGCGGGAGGGGTCCACGAGCAGTACTTC. Amino acids: CASSSLAGGVHEQYF.

This clone was counted a single time. The chain has TRBV27 and TRBJ2-7, with D perhaps assigned TRBD1 or TRBD2 (5 bases each). The V gene lost 3 bases and the J gene lost 6 bases, with 12 bases spanning the gap. CDR1 is MNHEY, CDR2 SMNVEV, per germline (reference sequence). This CDR3 has 13 amino acids. The CDR3 nucleotides read TGTGCCAGCAGTTTCGTACGGGGCTCCGAGCAGTACTTC. Residues: CASSFVRGSEQYF.

The chain recombines TRBV29-1 with TRBJ2-2, with 7 nucleotides matching TRBD1. The CDR3 sequence is 17 residues long. Per the germline V gene, CDR1 is SQVTM and CDR2 is ANQGSEA. Trimming took 6 bases from V and 5 from J; bases not matched to a gene: 18. This CDR3 reads CSVRPPEGQGVTGELFF. CDR3 in DNA: TGCAGCGTCCGGCCCCCCGAGGGGCAGGGGGTTACCGGGGAGCTGTTTTTT.

V gene TRBV19 combines with J gene TRBJ2-7; TRBD2 aligns across 15 bases. The germline CDR1 and CDR2 sequences are LNHDA and SQIVND (reference sequence). CDR3 length: 15 residues. V gave up 5 bases and J gave up 5 bases; unmatched junction bases: 4. CDR3 DNA sequence: TGTGCCAGTAGTGAAAGGACTAGCGGGAGGGACGAGCAGTACTTC. Translated, it gives CASSERTSGRDEQYF.

The CDR3 spells CASSPSPTLDEQYF. CDR3 bases: TGCGCCAGCAGCCCTTCCCCGACCCTAGACGAGCAGTACTTC. The J gene is TRBJ2-7, the V gene TRBV4-1; D is unresolved. CDR3 length equals 14 residues. The germline gives CDR1 MGHRA, CDR2 YSYEKL. Trimming left V 4 bases short and J 5 bases short, with 15 bases between.

This clone was counted a single time. This chain joins TRBV19 and TRBJ1-5; D perhaps matches TRBD1 (6 bases). The V end lost 4 bases, the J end lost 0 bases, and 16 bases lay between the germline ends. The CDR3 is 17 amino acids. The germline V gene encodes CDR1 LNHDA and CDR2 SQIVND (reference sequence). Written as DNA, the CDR3 is TGTGCCAGTAGTAGCCTCCCGGACAGTTATAGCAATCAGCCCCAGCATTTT. Protein sequence: CASSSLPDSYSNQPQHF.

The genes are TRBV15 and TRBJ2-7; TRBD2 might be the D (6 bases). The CDR3 loop spans 14 amino acids. Per germline, CDR1 LNHNV and CDR2 YYDKDF (reference sequence). V lost 1 base and J 4 bases, leaving 11 bases between the germline ends. CDR3 sequence (DNA): TGTGCCACCAGCAGAGTGCGGGCGGGGTACGAGCAGTACTTC. As protein: CATSRVRAGYEQYF.

This clone is labeled as medium-sized. The rearrangement uses TRBV21-1 and TRBJ2-1; the DNA was not compared with TRBD2, the D call given in the table. TRBV21-1 is given as a pseudogene. The CDR3 covers 13 residues. The CDR3 bases are TGTGCCAGCCCGGGGGCGGGGGGCGATGAGCAGTTCTTC. Its translation: CASPGAGGDEQFF.

This clone was counted a few times. The chain combines TRBV5-4 with TRBJ1-2; 8 bases fit TRBD1. CDR1 and CDR2 (germline): SGHNT, YYREEE (reference sequence). This CDR3 has 15 residues. J was trimmed by 0 bases and V by 5 bases; bases with no gene match: 6. The CDR3 DNA reads TGTGCCAGCAGGGGCGGACAGGGACCTAACTATGGCTACACCTTC. It translates to CASRGGQGPNYGYTF. Full variable domain (missing parts from reference TRBV5-4 and TRBJ1-2): ETGVTQSPTHLIKTRGQQVTLRCSSQSGHNTVSWYQQALGQGPQFIFQYYREEENGRGNFPPRFSGLQFPNYSSELNVNALELDDSALYLCASRGGQGPNYGYTFGSGTRLTVV.

This chain joins TRBV21-1 and TRBJ2-1; the DNA was not compared with TRBD2, the D call given in the table. TRBV21-1 is described as a pseudogene. The CDR3 length is 14 residues. The DNA of the CDR3 is TGTGCCAGCACTAGGGAGCGGGAGTACAATGAGCAGTTCTTC. Its protein product is CASTREREYNEQFF.

This clone was detected a few times. The V and J genes are TRBV2 and TRBJ1-2; possible D gene TRBD1, 6 bases. Germline V gene data show CDR1 as SNHLY and CDR2 as FYNNEI. Trimming shortened V by 3 bases and J by 8 bases, and 13 bases separated the two germline ends. CDR3 size: 13 residues. The CDR3 sequence: CASSDRGIGGYTF. The CDR3, as DNA: TGTGCCAGCAGTGACAGGGGAATTGGGGGCTACACCTTC.

The chain uses TRBV5-6 and TRBJ2-1, with 9 bases lining up with TRBD2. Germline loops: CDR1 SGHDT, CDR2 YYEEEE. J gave up 8 bases and V 4 bases, and 13 bases lay outside the gene matches. CDR3 length equals 16 residues. The CDR3 DNA follows: TGTGCCAGCAGCCCGCCGATAGGCGGGAGGGCTTATGAGCAGTTCTTC. It translates to CASSPPIGGRAYEQFF.

The chain carries TRBV7-9 and TRBJ1-1, with TRBD1 as a possible D gene (5 bases). The germline CDR1 and CDR2 sequences are SEHNR and FQNEAQ (reference sequence). This CDR3 is built from 14 residues. V was clipped by 2 bases and J by 2 bases, with 9 bases between them. The CDR3 sequence: CASSLRQINTEAFF. In DNA, the CDR3 is TGTGCCAGCAGCTTAAGACAGATTAACACTGAAGCTTTCTTT.

The V call is TRBV2, the J call TRBJ1-2; no firm D call. CDR1 and CDR2 (germline): SNHLY, FYNNEI. The CDR3 is 14 amino acids. V gave up 2 bases and J gave up 7 bases, with 14 bases separating them. The CDR3 nucleotides are TGTGCCAGCAGTGAAACCCCGACTGGGTTTGGCTACACCTTC. This gives the protein CASSETPTGFGYTF.

V usage is TRBV5-1 and J usage is TRBJ1-4, with a tentative D call TRBD1 (5 bases). In germline, CDR1 is SGHRS, CDR2 YFSETQ. The V end lost 0 bases, the J end lost 3 bases, and 12 bases lay between the germline ends. This CDR3 is built from 16 residues. The CDR3 bases are TGCGCCAGCAGCTTGGACCCTGGGACCTCTAATGAAAAACTGTTTTTT. Translated, it gives CASSLDPGTSNEKLFF. The full variable domain, completed using reference TRBV5-1 and TRBJ1-4, is KAGVTQTPRYLIKTRGQQVTLSCSPISGHRSVSWYQQTPGQGLQFLFEYFSETQRNKGNFPGRFSGRQFSNSRSEMNVSTLELGDSALYLCASSLDPGTSNEKLFFGSGTQLSVL.